This T cell receptor beta chain appears in the sequencing data of a study of T-cell memory formation after mild COVID-19 (dated by TCRdb to the early 2020s). In terms of the full investigation: TCR sequence clusters from the two donors were largely donor specific. Longitudinal TCRalpha and TCRbeta repertoire sequencing tracked T-cell clones expanding and contracting after mild COVID-19 in two donors. Two young, previously healthy adult volunteers, one female and one male, were included in the cohort.

What the research found in general, with its limitations: Only a couple of mild cases were covered in the study, and larger cohorts including severe cases with pre-infection samples were considered necessary. SARS-CoV-2 specificity of the second-wave clones peaking on day 37 was not confirmed. Some responding clones were found in pre-infection memory, which suggests that pre-existing cross-reactive memory T cells took part in the SARS-CoV-2 response. Contracting CD4+ clones were located mainly in the CM and EM memory subsets, whereas CD8+ clones were found to be enriched in EMRA. Balanced CD4/CD8 phenotypes were observed for clones contracting from day 15 to 85, whereas a bias towards CD4+ was observed for a second wave of clones expanding from day 15 to 37.

Ficoll-Paque density gradient centrifugation was the method used to isolate PBMCs. Instrument on record: Illumina NovaSeq 6000. TCRalpha and TCRbeta cDNA libraries were constructed by 5'RACE with constant-segment primers, with sample barcodes and unique molecular identifiers being introduced. RNA was extracted from every sample with Trizol reagent. Libraries were amplified in two PCR steps, with a second sample barcode and Illumina TruSeq adapters added in the second step. Sequencing of the libraries was done on an Illumina NovaSeq, producing 2 x 150 bp paired-end reads. From the authors' description of their analysis: Reads were demultiplexed and collapsed into UMI-guided consensus sequences with migec v1.2.7. With mixcr v2.1.11, UMI consensuses were aligned to TRA and TRB V and J templates and assembled into clonotypes. A clonotype was counted as expanded or contracted only when both edgeR and NoisET called the clonotype significant, with the noise models trained on biological replicates. For edgeR calls, a false discovery rate-adjusted p below 0.01 and a log2 fold-change threshold of 1 were applied. As an exploratory analysis of dynamics, PCA with hierarchical clustering was applied to max-normalized trajectories of the 1000 most abundant clonotypes. The CD4 or CD8 phenotype of responding clones was assigned using the separately sequenced CD4+ and CD8+ repertoires. TCRdb passed the public sequencing reads through fastp at Q25 and MiXCR, retaining productive beta sequences. Every distinct CDR3 protein forms one entry, paired with its most common genes and DNA. The V and J calls and clone size are TCRdb's, not the authors'. The sample contains hundreds of thousands of distinct CDR3 sequences, around 28% of them found a single time. The leading ten clones occupy approximately 13% of the sample.

Details on this clonotype: Which antigen it targets is not known. No base quality values were provided; no much bigger clone lies one nucleotide off.

V ends up 4 bases short and J 10 bases short, with an unmatched junction base count of 7. According to the germline V gene (reference sequence), CDR1 reads DFQATT and CDR2 reads SNEGSKA. The CDR3 sequence holds 13 residues, the cysteine and phenylalanine included. Just CDR3 DNA is preserved here, 39 bases in frame from base 1. The sequence came from an adult woman who had mild COVID-19 (a few samples of this study predate the infection). The sample titles of this study are shuffled in the database, so cell type and time point are left out; the donor was told from shared clones. Recombination linked TRBV20-1 to TRBJ1-4, with 9 bases in between that match TRBD1. The material sequenced was PBMCs or a T cell subset sorted from them (not recorded which). The DNA is TGCAGTGCTACCGACAGGGGGAGGGGAAAACTGTTTTTT. Translation gives CSATDRGRGKLFF.